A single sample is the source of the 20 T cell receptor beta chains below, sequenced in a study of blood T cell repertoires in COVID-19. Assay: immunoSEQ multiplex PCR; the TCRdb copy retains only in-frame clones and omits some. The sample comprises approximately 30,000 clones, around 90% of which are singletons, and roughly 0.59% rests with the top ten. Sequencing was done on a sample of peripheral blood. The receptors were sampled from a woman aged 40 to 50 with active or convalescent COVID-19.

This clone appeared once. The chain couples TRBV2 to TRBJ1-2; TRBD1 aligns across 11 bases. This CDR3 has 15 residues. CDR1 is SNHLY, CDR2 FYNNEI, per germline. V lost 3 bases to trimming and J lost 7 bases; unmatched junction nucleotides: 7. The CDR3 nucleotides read TGTGCCAGCAGTGAGGGACAGGGGGTCACTAGTGGCTACACCTTC. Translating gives CASSEGQGVTSGYTF.

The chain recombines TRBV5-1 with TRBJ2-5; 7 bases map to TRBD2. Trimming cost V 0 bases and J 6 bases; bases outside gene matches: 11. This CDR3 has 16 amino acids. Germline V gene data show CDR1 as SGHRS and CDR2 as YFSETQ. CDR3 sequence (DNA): TGCGCCAGCAGCTTGGAGGGCGGCCGGGGGGTAAAGACCCAGTACTTC. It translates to CASSLEGGRGVKTQYF.

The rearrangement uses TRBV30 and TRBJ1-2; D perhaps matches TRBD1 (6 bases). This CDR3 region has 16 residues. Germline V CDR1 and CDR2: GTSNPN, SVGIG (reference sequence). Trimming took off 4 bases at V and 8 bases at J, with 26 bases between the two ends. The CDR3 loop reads CAWTGGAGIGDGGYTF. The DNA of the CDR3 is TGTGCCTGGACCGGGGGGGCCGGAATAGGTGATGGAGGCTACACCTTC.

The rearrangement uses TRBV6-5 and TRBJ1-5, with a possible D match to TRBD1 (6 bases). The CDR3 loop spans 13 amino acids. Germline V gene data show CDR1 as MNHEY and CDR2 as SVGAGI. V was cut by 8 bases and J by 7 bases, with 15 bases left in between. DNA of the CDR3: TGTGCCAGCTCAACAGGGAACGGGCAGCCCCAGCATTTT. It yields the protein CASSTGNGQPQHF.

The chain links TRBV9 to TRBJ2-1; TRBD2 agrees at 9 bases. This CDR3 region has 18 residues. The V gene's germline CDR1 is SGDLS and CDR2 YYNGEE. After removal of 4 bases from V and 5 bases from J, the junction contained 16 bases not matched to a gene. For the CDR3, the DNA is TGTGCCAGCAGCCCTAGAGGATTCGGGCTAGCGGGGAACAATGAGCAGTTCTTC. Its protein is CASSPRGFGLAGNNEQFF.

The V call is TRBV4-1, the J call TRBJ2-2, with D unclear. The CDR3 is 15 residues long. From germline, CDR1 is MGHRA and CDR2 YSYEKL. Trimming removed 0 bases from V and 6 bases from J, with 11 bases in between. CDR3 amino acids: CASSQEALSSGELFF. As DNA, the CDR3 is TGCGCCAGCAGCCAAGAGGCACTATCTTCCGGGGAGCTGTTTTTT.

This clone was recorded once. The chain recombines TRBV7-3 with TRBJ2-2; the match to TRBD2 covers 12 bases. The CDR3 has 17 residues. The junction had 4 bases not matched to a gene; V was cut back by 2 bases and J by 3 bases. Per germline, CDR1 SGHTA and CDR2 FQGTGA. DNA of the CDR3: TGTGCCAGCAGCTTACTAGCGGGAGGGCCGGACACCGGGGAGCTGTTTTTT. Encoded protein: CASSLLAGGPDTGELFF.

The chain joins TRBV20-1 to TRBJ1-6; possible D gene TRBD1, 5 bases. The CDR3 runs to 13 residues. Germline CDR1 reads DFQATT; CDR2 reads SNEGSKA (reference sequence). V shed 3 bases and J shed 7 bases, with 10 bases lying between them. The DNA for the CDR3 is TGCAGTGCTAGTCCAGGGAGGAATTCACCCCTCCACTTT. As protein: CSASPGRNSPLHF.

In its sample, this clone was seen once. The CDR3 bases are TGTGCCAGCAGCGTCCAACGGGTGGCTGGGGCCAACGTCCTGACTTTC. Translation: CASSVQRVAGANVLTF. The chain carries TRBV28 and TRBJ2-6; D remains unclear. Trimming left V 6 bases short and J 2 bases short, with 14 bases between. Germline V gene lookup returns CDR1 MDHEN and CDR2 SYDVKM. The length of the CDR3 is 16 residues.

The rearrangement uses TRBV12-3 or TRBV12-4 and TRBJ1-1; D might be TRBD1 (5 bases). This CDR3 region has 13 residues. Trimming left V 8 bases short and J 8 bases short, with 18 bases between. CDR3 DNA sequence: TGTGCCAGCGCAACAGGTCTGGTTGGAGAAGCTTTCTTT. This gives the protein CASATGLVGEAFF.

The CDR3 region is CASSLERVRGLRRNTGELFF. In nucleotides, the CDR3 is TGTGCCAGCAGCTTAGAACGGGTCAGGGGGCTACGTCGAAACACCGGGGAGCTGTTTTTT. The J gene is TRBJ2-2, the V gene TRBV11-2, with 8 nucleotides matching TRBD1. Germline CDR1 is SGHAT and CDR2 is FQNNGV. CDR3 length: 20 residues. Trimming removed 0 bases from V and 2 bases from J; junction bases left unmatched: 14. Drawing the rest from reference TRBV11-2 and TRBJ2-2, the complete variable domain is EAGVAQSPRYKIIEKRQSVAFWCNPISGHATLYWYQQILGQGPKLLIQFQNNGVVDDSQLPKDRFSAERLKGVDSTLKIQPAKLEDSAVYLCASSLERVRGLRRNTGELFFGEGSRLTVL.

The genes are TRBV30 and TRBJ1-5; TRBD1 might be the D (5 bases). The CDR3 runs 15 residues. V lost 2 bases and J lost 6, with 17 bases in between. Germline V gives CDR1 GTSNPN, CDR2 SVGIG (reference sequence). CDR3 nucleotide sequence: TGTGCCTGGAGTAAAGGGCAGGGTGGACGTCAGCCCCAGCATTTT. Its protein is CAWSKGQGGRQPQHF.

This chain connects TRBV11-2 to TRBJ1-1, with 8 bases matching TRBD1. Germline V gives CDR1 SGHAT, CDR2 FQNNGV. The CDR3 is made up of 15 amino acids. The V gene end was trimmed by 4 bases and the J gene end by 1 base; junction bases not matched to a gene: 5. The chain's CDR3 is CASSSPGGPNTEAFF. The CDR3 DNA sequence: TGTGCCAGCAGCTCACCAGGGGGCCCGAACACTGAAGCTTTCTTT.

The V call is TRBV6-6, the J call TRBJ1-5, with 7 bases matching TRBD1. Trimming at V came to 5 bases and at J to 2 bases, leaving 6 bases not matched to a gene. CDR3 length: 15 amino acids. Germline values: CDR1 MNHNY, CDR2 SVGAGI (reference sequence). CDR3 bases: TGTGCCAGCAGTCGGACAGGTGGGGGCAATCAGCCCCAGCATTTT. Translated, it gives CASSRTGGGNQPQHF.

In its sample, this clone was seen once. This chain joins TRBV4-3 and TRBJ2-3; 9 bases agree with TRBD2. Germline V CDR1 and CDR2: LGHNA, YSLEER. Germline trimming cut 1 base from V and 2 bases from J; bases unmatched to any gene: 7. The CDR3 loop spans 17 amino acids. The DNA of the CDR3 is TGCGCCAGCAGCCAAGGGGTCGGCGGGGGGGCCACAGATACGCAGTATTTT. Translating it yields CASSQGVGGGATDTQYF.

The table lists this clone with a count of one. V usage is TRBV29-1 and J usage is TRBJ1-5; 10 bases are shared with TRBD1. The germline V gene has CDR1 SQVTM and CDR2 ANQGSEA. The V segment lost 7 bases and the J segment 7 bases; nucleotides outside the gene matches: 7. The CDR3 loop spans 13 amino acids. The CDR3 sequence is CSAMTGGGQPQHF. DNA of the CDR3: TGCAGCGCCATGACAGGGGGCGGACAGCCCCAGCATTTT. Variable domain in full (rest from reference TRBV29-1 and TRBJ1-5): SAVISQKPSRDICQRGTSLTIQCQVDSQVTMMFWYRQQPGQSLTLIATANQGSEATYESGFVIDKFPISRPNLTFSTLTVSNMSPEDSSIYLCSAMTGGGQPQHFGDGTRLSIL.

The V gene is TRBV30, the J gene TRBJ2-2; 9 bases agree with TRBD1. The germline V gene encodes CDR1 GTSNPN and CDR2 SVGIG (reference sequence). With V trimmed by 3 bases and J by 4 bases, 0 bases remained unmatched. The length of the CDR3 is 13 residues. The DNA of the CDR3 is TGTGCCTGGAGGACAGGGGGCACCGGGGAGCTGTTTTTT. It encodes CAWRTGGTGELFF. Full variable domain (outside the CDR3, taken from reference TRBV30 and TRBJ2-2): SQTIHQWPATLVQPVGSPLSLECTVEGTSNPNLYWYRQAAGRGLQLLFYSVGIGQISSEVPQNLSASRPQDRQFILSSKKLLLSDSGFYLCAWRTGGTGELFFGEGSRLTVL.

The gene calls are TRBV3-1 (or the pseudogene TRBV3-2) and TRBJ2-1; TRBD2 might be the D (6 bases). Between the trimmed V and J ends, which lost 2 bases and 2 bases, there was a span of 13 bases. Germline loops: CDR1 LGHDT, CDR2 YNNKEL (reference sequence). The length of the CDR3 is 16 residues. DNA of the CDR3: TGTGCCAGCAGCCAACTACTAGCTAATACCTACAATGAGCAGTTCTTC. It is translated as CASSQLLANTYNEQFF.

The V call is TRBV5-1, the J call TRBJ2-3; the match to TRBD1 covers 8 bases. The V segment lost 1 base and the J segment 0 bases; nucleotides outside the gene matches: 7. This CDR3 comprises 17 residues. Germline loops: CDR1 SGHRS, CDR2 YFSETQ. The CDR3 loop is CASSLLRGTGSTDTQYF. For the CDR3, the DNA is TGCGCCAGCAGCTTGCTTCGTGGGACAGGCAGCACAGATACGCAGTATTTT. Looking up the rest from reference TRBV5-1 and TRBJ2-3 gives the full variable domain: KAGVTQTPRYLIKTRGQQVTLSCSPISGHRSVSWYQQTPGQGLQFLFEYFSETQRNKGNFPGRFSGRQFSNSRSEMNVSTLELGDSALYLCASSLLRGTGSTDTQYFGPGTRLTVL.

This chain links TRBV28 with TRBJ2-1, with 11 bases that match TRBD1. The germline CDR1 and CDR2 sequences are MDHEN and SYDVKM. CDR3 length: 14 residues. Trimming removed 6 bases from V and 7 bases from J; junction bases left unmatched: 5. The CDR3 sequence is CASRGTGGKNEQFF. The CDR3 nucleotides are TGTGCCAGCAGGGGGACAGGGGGAAAGAATGAGCAGTTCTTC.